The 13 T cell receptor beta chains reported below all come from one sample, sequenced in a study of blood T cell repertoires in COVID-19 (dated by TCRdb to about 2020). Library preparation employed the immunoSEQ multiplex PCR assay. The immuneACCESS repertoire file appears here via TCRdb, limited to in-frame rearrangements. These files lack a portion of the clones; in checked studies, under half of the deficit traces to unresolved V genes, and the cause of the others is not known. In all, the sample holds approximately 210,000 clones, and 80% to 85% of those were seen once. 8.5% to 10% of the sample comes from the top ten. Sequenced: PBMCs or T cells enriched from blood (not recorded which). All receptors derive from a woman aged 50 to 60 with acute COVID-19.

The genes are TRBV2 and TRBJ2-1; D possibly corresponds to TRBD1 (5 bases). V was clipped by 4 bases and J by 8 bases, with 15 bases between them. This CDR3 has 14 residues. CDR1 is SNHLY, CDR2 FYNNEI, per germline. Here the CDR3 DNA reads TGTGCCAGCAGTGCAGGGTGGGTACAAGATGAGCAGTTCTTC. This gives the protein CASSAGWVQDEQFF.

V gene TRBV3-1 (or the pseudogene TRBV3-2) combines with J gene TRBJ2-2, with 8 bases that match TRBD2. V shed 0 bases and J 9 bases; nucleotides not matched to a gene: 6. This CDR3 is built from 15 residues. Germline loops: CDR1 LGHDT, CDR2 YNNKEL (reference sequence). The CDR3 loop is CASSQDDRGGRELFF. The DNA for the CDR3 is TGTGCCAGCAGCCAAGATGACCGGGGGGGCCGGGAGCTGTTTTTT.

This sequence joins TRBV5-5 and TRBJ2-2; 9 nucleotides match TRBD2. The junction had 12 bases not matched to a gene; V was cut back by 3 bases and J by 0 bases. In germline, CDR1 is SGHKS, CDR2 YYEKEE (reference sequence). The CDR3 has 19 residues. The CDR3 reads CASSWSMASGAANTGELFF. The DNA of the CDR3 is TGTGCCAGCAGCTGGAGCATGGCTAGCGGGGCCGCGAACACCGGGGAGCTGTTTTTT.

In its sample, this clone was seen many times. V and J are TRBV3-1 (or the pseudogene TRBV3-2) and TRBJ2-7; 8 positions match TRBD2. This CDR3 is built from 14 residues. V lost 1 base, J lost 7 bases, and 6 bases stayed unmatched. The germline gives CDR1 LGHDT, CDR2 YNNKEL (reference sequence). CDR3 amino acids: CASSQVTGGTEQYF. CDR3 DNA sequence: TGTGCCAGCAGCCAAGTAACGGGAGGGACTGAGCAGTACTTC.

J is TRBJ1-1 and V is TRBV19; 9 bases match TRBD1. The CDR3 spans 16 residues. Germline values: CDR1 LNHDA, CDR2 SQIVND (reference sequence). Trimming at V came to 5 bases and at J to 0 bases, leaving 7 bases not matched to a gene. The CDR3 nucleotides are TGTGCCAGTAGTGATAGGACAGGGGTGATGAACACTGAAGCTTTCTTT. Translated: CASSDRTGVMNTEAFF.

The chain has TRBV2 and TRBJ1-6; unclear D gene. The CDR3 spans 13 residues. Germline V gene lookup returns CDR1 SNHLY and CDR2 FYNNEI. For the CDR3, the DNA is TGTGTTACGGCCCGGGGTAATAATTCACCCCTCCACTTT. Its protein product is CVTARGNNSPLHF.

The chain uses TRBV5-1 and TRBJ2-1; 8 nucleotides match TRBD2. J gave up 9 bases and V 0 bases, and 8 bases lay outside the gene matches. The CDR3 consists of 15 residues. The V gene's germline CDR1 is SGHRS and CDR2 YFSETQ. CDR3 loop: CASSLASGSGSEQFF. DNA for the CDR3: TGCGCCAGCAGCTTGGCCAGCGGGAGCGGTAGTGAGCAGTTCTTC.

The chain is built from TRBV5-4 and TRBJ2-7; TRBD1 matches 9 bases. V lost 0 bases and J lost 3; bases outside the gene matches: 7. The germline V gene encodes CDR1 SGHNT and CDR2 YYREEE (reference sequence). The CDR3 runs 16 residues. The CDR3 DNA reads TGTGCCAGCAGCTTGGGGGGACAGGGAGGCGGCTACGAGCAGTACTTC. Translating gives CASSLGGQGGGYEQYF.

The chain uses TRBV6-2 or TRBV6-3 and TRBJ2-7; TRBD1 is a possible D gene (6 bases). Trimming stripped 2 bases from V and 0 bases from J, with 8 bases between. This CDR3 is built from 14 residues. Germline CDR1 and CDR2: MNHEY and SVGEGT. In DNA, the CDR3 is TGTGCCAGCAGTTACCGGGACAACTCCTACGAGCAGTACTTC. Translating gives CASSYRDNSYEQYF.

The CDR3 sequence is CASSHSSVPRNYGYTF. In DNA form, the CDR3 reads TGTGCCAGTAGTCACTCATCGGTCCCACGGAACTATGGCTACACCTTC. This rearrangement joins TRBV19 to TRBJ1-2; no firm D call. CDR1 is LNHDA and CDR2 is SQIVND in the germline V gene (reference sequence). Trimming took 5 bases from V and 2 from J, leaving 18 bases between them. The CDR3 contains 16 residues.

In this sample, this clone turned up a few times. The chain combines TRBV5-1 with TRBJ1-1; tentative D call: TRBD1 (5 bases). CDR1 is SGHRS and CDR2 is YFSETQ in the germline V gene. The V gene lost 4 bases and the J gene lost 1 base, with 20 bases spanning the gap. This CDR3 region has 17 residues. The CDR3 bases are TGCGCCAGCAGCCCTGGATTCGGGGGTCCAGCGAACACTGAAGCTTTCTTT. Amino acids: CASSPGFGGPANTEAFF. The full variable domain, completed using reference TRBV5-1 and TRBJ1-1, is KAGVTQTPRYLIKTRGQQVTLSCSPISGHRSVSWYQQTPGQGLQFLFEYFSETQRNKGNFPGRFSGRQFSNSRSEMNVSTLELGDSALYLCASSPGFGGPANTEAFFGQGTRLTVV.

The chain links TRBV5-1 to TRBJ1-3, with TRBD1 matching 9 bases. Losses at the gene ends were 4 bases for V and 4 bases for J; bases not matched to a gene: 3. The CDR3 consists of 14 residues. Germline CDR1 is SGHRS and CDR2 is YFSETQ. CDR3 in amino acids: CASSAGTGGNTIYF. Written as DNA, the CDR3 is TGCGCCAGCAGCGCCGGGACAGGGGGAAACACCATATATTTT.

J is TRBJ2-7 and V is TRBV25-1; possible D gene TRBD1, 5 bases. This CDR3 is 15 amino acids long. The germline V gene encodes CDR1 MGHDK and CDR2 SYGVNS. V was shortened by 3 bases and J by 2 bases, with 14 bases between the two germline ends. CDR3 in amino acids: CASSDPRTRAYEQYF. The CDR3 DNA is TGTGCCAGCAGTGATCCAAGGACACGCGCCTACGAGCAGTACTTC.